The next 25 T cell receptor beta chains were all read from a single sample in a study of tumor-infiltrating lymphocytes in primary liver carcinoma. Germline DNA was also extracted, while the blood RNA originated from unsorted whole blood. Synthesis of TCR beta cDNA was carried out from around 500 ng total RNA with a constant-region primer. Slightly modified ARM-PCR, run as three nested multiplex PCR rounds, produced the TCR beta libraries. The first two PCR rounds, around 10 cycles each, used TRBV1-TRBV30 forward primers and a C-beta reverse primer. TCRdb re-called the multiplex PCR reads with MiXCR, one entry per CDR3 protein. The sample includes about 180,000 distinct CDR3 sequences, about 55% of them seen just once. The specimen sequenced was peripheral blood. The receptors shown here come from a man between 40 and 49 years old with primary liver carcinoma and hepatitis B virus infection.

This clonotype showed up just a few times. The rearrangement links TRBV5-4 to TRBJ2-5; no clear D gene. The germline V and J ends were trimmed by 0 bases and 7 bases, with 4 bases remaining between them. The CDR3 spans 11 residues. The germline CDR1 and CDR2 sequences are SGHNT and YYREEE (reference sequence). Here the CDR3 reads CASSLDATQYF. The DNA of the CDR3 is TGTGCCAGCAGCTTGGATGCGACCCAGTACTTC.

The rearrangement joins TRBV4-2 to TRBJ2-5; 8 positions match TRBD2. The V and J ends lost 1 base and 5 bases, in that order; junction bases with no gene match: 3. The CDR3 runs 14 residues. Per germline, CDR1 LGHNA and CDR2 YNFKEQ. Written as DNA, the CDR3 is TGTGCCAGCAGCCAAGGACTAGCGACGGAGACCCAGTACTTC. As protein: CASSQGLATETQYF.

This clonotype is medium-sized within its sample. CDR3 nucleotides: TGTGCCACGGGACAGGGGAACACCGGGGAGCTGTTTTTT. It codes for CATGQGNTGELFF. V gene TRBV11-2 combines with J gene TRBJ2-2; 9 nucleotides agree with TRBD1. The germline V gene has CDR1 SGHAT and CDR2 FQNNGV. The CDR3 length is 13 residues. The junction had 1 base not matched to a gene; V was cut back by 10 bases and J by 1 base.

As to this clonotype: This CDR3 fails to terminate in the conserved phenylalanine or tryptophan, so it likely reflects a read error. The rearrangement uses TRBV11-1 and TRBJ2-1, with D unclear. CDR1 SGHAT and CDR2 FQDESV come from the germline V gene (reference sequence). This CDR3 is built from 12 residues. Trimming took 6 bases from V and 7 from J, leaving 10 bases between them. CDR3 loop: CASSPLSNEQFL. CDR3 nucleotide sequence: TGTGCCAGCAGTCCCCTAAGTAATGAGCAGTTCCTC.

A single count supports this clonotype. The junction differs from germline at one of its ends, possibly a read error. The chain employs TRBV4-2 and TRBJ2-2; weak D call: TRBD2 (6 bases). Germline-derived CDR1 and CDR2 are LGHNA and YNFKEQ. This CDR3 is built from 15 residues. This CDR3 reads CTSSSERANTGELFF. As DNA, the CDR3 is TGTACCAGCAGCTCCGAGCGGGCTAACACCGGGGAGCTGTTTTTT.

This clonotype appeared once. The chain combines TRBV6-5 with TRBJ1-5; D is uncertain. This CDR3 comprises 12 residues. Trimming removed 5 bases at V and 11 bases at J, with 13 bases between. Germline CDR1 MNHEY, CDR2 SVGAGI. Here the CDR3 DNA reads TGTGCCAGCAGTGGAACGGTAAAATCCCAGCATTTT. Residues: CASSGTVKSQHF.

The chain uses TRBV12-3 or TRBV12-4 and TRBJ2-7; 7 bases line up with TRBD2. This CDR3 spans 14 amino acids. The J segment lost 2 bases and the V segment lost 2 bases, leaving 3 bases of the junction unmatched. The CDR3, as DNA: TGTGCCAGCAGTTTATCCCGGGGGGCCTACGAGCAGTACTTC. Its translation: CASSLSRGAYEQYF.

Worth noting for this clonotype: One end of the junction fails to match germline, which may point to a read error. The CDR3, as DNA: TGCGCCAGCAACTTAACTGACGGGGCCTACAAGCAGTACTTC. This translates into CASNLTDGAYKQYF. V gene TRBV11-2 combines with J gene TRBJ2-7; either TRBD1 or TRBD2 may fit D (5 bases each). Germline CDR1 is SGHAT and CDR2 is FQNNGV. The CDR3 covers 14 residues.

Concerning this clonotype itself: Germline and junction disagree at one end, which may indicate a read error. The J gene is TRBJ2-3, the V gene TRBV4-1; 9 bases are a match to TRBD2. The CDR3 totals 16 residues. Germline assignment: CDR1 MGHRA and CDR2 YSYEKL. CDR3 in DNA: TGCGACAGCAGCCGGGAAGCTAGCGGGGGCACAGATACGCAGTATTTT. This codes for CDSSREASGGTDTQYF.

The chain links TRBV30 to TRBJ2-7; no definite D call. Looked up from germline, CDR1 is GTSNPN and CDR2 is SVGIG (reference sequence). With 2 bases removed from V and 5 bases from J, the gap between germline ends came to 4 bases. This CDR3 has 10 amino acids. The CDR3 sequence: CAWSSHEQYF. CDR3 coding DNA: TGTGCCTGGAGTTCCCACGAGCAGTACTTC. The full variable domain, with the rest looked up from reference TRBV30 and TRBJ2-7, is SQTIHQWPATLVQPVGSPLSLECTVEGTSNPNLYWYRQAAGRGLQLLFYSVGIGQISSEVPQNLSASRPQDRQFILSSKKLLLSDSGFYLCAWSSHEQYFGPGTRLTVT.

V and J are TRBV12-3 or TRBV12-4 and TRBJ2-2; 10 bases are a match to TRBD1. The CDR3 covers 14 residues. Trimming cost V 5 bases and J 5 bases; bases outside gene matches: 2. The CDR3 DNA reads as TGTGCCAGCAGTCCGGGACAGGGGACCGGGGAGCTGTTTTTT. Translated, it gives CASSPGQGTGELFF.

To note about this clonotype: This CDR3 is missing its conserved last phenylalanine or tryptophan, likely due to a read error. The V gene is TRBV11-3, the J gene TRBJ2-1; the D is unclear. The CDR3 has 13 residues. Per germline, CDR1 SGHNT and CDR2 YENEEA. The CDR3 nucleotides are TGTGCTAGCAGCCGTACAGATTACAATGAGCAGTTCTTA. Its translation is CASSRTDYNEQFL.

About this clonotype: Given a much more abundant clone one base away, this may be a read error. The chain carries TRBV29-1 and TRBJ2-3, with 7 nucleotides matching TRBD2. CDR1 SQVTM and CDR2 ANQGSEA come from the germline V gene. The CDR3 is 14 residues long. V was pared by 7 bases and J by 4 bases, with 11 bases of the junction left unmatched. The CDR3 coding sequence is TGCAGCGCCCCTTTAGCAACTAGCGCAGATACGCAGTATTTT. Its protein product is CSAPLATSADTQYF.

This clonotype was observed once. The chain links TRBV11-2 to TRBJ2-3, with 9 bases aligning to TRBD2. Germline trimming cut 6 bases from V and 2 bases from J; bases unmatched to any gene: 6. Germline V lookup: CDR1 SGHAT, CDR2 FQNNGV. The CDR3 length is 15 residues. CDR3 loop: CASSLTSGNTDTQYF. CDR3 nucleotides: TGTGCCAGCAGTTTGACTAGCGGAAACACAGATACGCAGTATTTT. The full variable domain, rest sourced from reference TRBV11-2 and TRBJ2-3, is EAGVAQSPRYKIIEKRQSVAFWCNPISGHATLYWYQQILGQGPKLLIQFQNNGVVDDSQLPKDRFSAERLKGVDSTLKIQPAKLEDSAVYLCASSLTSGNTDTQYFGPGTRLTVL.

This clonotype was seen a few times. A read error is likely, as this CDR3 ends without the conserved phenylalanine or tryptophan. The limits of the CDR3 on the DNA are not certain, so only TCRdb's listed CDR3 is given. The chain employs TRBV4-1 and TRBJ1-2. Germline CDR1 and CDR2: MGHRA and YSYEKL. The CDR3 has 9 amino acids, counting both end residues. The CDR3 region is CASKQGHTL.

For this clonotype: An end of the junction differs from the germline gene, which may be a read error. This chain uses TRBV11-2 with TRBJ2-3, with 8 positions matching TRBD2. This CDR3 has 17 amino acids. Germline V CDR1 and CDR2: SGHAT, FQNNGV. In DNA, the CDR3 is TGTGCCAGCAGCCGCCGGGCTAGCGGGTCTAGCAGAGATACACAGTATTTT. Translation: CASSRRASGSSRDTQYF.

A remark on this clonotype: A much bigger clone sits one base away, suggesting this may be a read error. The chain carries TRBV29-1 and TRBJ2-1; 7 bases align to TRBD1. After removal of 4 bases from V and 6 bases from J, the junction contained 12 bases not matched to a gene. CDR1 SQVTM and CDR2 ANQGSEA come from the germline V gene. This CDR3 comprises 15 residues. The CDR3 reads CSVAPQGRLCNEQFF. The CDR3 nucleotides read TGCAGCGTTGCCCCACAGGGGCGACTTTGCAATGAGCAGTTCTTC.

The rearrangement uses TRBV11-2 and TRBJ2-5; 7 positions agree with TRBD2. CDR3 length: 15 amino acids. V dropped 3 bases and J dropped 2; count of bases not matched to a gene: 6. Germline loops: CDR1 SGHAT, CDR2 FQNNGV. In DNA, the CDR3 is TGTGCCAGCAGCTTGAATGGGGAGGGTCAAGAGACCCAGTACTTC. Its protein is CASSLNGEGQETQYF.

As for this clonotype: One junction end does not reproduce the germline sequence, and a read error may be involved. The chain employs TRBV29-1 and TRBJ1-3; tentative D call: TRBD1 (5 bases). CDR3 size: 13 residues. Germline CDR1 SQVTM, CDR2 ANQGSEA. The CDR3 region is CSVSRGTGDTIYF. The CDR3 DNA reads TGCAGCGTTAGTAGGGGAACTGGAGACACCATATATTTT.

The CDR3 region is CASSLRTGADTEAFF. CDR3 nucleotides: TGCGCCAGCAGCCTGCGCACCGGAGCGGACACTGAAGCTTTCTTT. V usage is TRBV4-1 and J usage is TRBJ1-1; no reliable D call. From germline, CDR1 is MGHRA and CDR2 YSYEKL. The CDR3 extends over 15 amino acids. V was trimmed by 4 bases and J by 3 bases, leaving 15 bases between them.

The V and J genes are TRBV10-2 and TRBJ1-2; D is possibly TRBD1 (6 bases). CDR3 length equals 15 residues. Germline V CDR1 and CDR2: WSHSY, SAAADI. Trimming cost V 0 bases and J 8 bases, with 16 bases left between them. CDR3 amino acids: CASSESNRDPWGYTF. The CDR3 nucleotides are TGCGCCAGCAGTGAGTCGAACAGGGACCCCTGGGGCTACACCTTC.

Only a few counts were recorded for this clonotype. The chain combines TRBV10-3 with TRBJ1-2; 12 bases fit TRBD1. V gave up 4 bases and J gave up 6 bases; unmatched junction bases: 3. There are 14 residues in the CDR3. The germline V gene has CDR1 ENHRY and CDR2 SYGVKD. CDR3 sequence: CAISGDRGLNGYTF. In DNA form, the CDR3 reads TGTGCCATCAGTGGGGACAGGGGGCTGAATGGCTACACCTTC.

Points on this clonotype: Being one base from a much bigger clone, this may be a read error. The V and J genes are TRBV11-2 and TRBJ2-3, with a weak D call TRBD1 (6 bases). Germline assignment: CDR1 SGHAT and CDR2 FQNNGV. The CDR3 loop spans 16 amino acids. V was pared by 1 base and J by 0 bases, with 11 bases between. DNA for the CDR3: TGTGCCAGCAGCTTAGGGACAGCACTAAGCACAGATACGCAGTATTTT. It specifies CASSLGTALSTDTQYF.

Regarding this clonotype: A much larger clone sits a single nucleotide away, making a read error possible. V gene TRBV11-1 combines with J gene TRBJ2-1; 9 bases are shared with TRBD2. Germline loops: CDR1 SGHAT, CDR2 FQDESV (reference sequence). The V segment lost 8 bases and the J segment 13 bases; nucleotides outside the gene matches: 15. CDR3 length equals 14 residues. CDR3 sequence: CASGSGLAAETQFF. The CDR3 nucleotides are TGTGCCAGCGGCTCGGGACTAGCCGCGGAGACCCAGTTCTTC.

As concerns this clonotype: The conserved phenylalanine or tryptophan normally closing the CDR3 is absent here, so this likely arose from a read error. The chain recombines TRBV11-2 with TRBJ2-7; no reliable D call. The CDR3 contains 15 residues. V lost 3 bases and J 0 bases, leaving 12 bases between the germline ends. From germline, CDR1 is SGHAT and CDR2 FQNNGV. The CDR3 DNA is TGTGCCAGCAGCTTCGCCCAATCAGTCTCCTACGAGCAGTACCTC. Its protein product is CASSFAQSVSYEQYL.